This TCR beta chain was identified in a study of vaccination and CD4 T cells after COVID-19 (dated 2022 in TCRdb). A note on the overall study: Convalescent patients had a positive SARS-CoV-2 result on nasal swab PCR, and of these patients, several had mild disease and one had severe disease. In around ten COVID-19 convalescent patients and a handful of infection-naive healthy vaccine recipients, the spike-specific CD4+ TCR repertoire before mRNA vaccination was compared with the repertoire after mRNA vaccination. Culture stimuli were overlapping spike peptide pools from SARS-CoV-2 and from the common cold coronaviruses HCoV-NL63, HCoV-OC43 and HCoV-229E. Post-COVID blood samples were collected from convalescent patients a median of around 100 days after diagnosis, with a range of about 30 to 161 days. Six males and four females were included in the convalescent cohort, with two Hispanic individuals, seven Caucasians, two Asians and one multiracial person represented. Participants got two doses of the Pfizer-BioNTech BNT162b2 vaccine (n=8) or two doses of the Moderna mRNA-1273 vaccine (n=2). Control cultures received a CEFX viral epitope pool as the positive control, an HIV-1 Nef peptide pool as the negative control, or no peptide. Post-vaccine blood samples were collected a median of approximately 68 days after the second vaccine dose, ranging from about 12 to 241 days. The paper as a whole reports these results and caveats: An increase in the median number of SARS-CoV-2-reactive clonotypes from approximately 20 after infection to 35 to 40 after vaccination was observed, but the change was not found to be significant. The number of convalescent patients in the study was relatively small, and the study did not examine early timepoints following natural infection. In convalescent patients, nearly all vaccine-specific clones (304 of 307) were found to be mono-reactive for SARS-CoV-2 spike rather than cross-reactive with common cold coronaviruses. In convalescent patients, a median around 85% of post-vaccine SARS-CoV-2-reactive clones were detected only after vaccination, and vaccine-specific priming was suggested by this finding.

In this sample, this clonotype turned up once. Its antigen is unknown. No much larger clonotype is one base removed from it; base qualities were not supplied. A lone read gives weak evidence. Receptor libraries were prepared by PCR. At the Johns Hopkins FTIC core, DNA from the cultured CD4+ T cells underwent TCR sequencing with the Oncomine TCR Beta short-read assay. The QIAamp micro DNA kit was used to extract genomic DNA from the cultured CD4+ T cells. Oncomine TCR Beta libraries made from cultured CD4+ T cells were pooled using unique dual indexes and sequenced on an Illumina iSeq 100. In the original analysis: Non-productive sequences were removed, and CDR3s that did not start with C, did not end with F or W, or were shorter than 7 amino acids were discarded. The MANAFEST web application was used to identify antigen-specific clonotypes by comparing peptide-stimulated wells against reference wells and other culture wells. To be called positive, a clone needed an FDR below 0.05, an odds ratio above 5, and a productive frequency above 0.1% in at least two of three replicate wells. A clonotype was classed as cross-reactive if the clonotype showed significant expansion both in SARS-CoV-2 spike wells and in at least one common cold coronavirus spike condition. Using R version 3.6.1, CDR3 homology was evaluated through Levenshtein distances (stringdist) along with unrooted phylogenetic trees (ape). TCRdb took the public reads, trimmed them with fastp at Q25, ran MiXCR for clone calling and kept in-frame beta chains. Rows with one shared CDR3 protein collapse into an entry with the most common genes and DNA. The V and J calls were not made by the authors but by TCRdb's processing. This sample holds about 17,000 distinct CDR3 sequences; approximately 31% were observed only once. The ten largest clonotypes hold 15% of the sample.

The sample's treatment or condition label is to be understood as: roughly ten-day PBMC culture with coronavirus spike peptide pools or control peptides (ViraFEST assay). The study used the ViraFEST assay, which expanded antigen-specific T cells with peptide pools and then identified expanded clonotypes by TCR sequencing. Positive SARS-CoV-2 PCR tests in the convalescent patients dated from March to December 2020, before Alpha, Beta and Delta variants emerged in the United States. Each well held millions of PBMCs cultured with roughly 9.2 ug/ml peptide pools in IMDM containing around 4.5% human AB serum and about 10 IU/ml IL-2. Half of the culture medium was replaced with fresh IL-2-containing medium on days 3 and 7. After about 10 days of culture, CD4+ T cells were isolated by negative selection using the EasySep CD4+ T cell isolation kit. Ficoll-Paque Plus gradient centrifugation was used to isolate PBMCs from whole blood, and the isolated PBMCs were then either used fresh or cryopreserved at -140C. Triplicate wells were generally used for each culture condition.

According to the germline V gene (reference sequence), CDR1 reads GTSNPN and CDR2 reads SVGIG. Trimmed from V: 7 bases; trimmed from J: 7 bases; junction bases lacking a gene match: 12. Taken from cysteine to phenylalanine, the CDR3 has 14 residues. Only the CDR3 DNA is retained, 42 bases long and in frame from the first base. The sequence was collected from a human donor with COVID-19. The chain links TRBV30 with TRBJ2-1, with 8 junctional bases fitting TRBD2. The sequencing sample was made of cultured CD4+ T cells from blood. In nucleotide form, the sequence is TGTGCCTCACAGCGGGGGCTAAGAGTGAATGAGCAGTTCTTC. Its product reads: CASQRGLRVNEQFF.